Below, 27 T cell receptor beta chains from the same sample are listed, as sequenced in a study of regulatory T cells in long-lasting Graves disease. As to time point: persistent/refractory GD, antithyroid drugs over 5 years with positive TRAb. Generation of the TCR library employed RNA extracted from PBMCs. HTBI primers from iRepertoire and Arm-PCR of CDR3 regions yielded the TCR beta libraries. TCRdb re-called the multiplex PCR reads through MiXCR, storing one row per CDR3 protein. The table has 500,000 to 700,000 distinct CDR3 sequences, roughly 30% seen once. This specimen consisted of peripheral blood mononuclear cells (PBMCs), obtained when the disease was refractory, from a patient treated with antithyroid drugs. Every receptor here comes from a female donor with Graves disease.

This clonotype was observed many times. A far larger clone is just one base off, so this is likely a read error. V usage is TRBV11-2 and J usage is TRBJ2-7; TRBD2 matches at 11 bases. V shed 4 bases and J 3 bases; nucleotides not matched to a gene: 2. Germline values: CDR1 SGHAT, CDR2 FQNNGV. The CDR3 totals 14 residues. As DNA, the CDR3 is TGTGCCAGCAGCTCCGGGACTAGCGGCTACGAGCAGTACTTC. Its translation is CASSSGTSGYEQYF.

In this sample, this clonotype turned up a few times. The chain has TRBV29-1 and TRBJ2-5, with 9 positions matching TRBD2. The CDR3 sequence is 13 residues long. The V gene end was trimmed by 7 bases and the J gene end by 1 base; junction bases not matched to a gene: 4. CDR1 and CDR2 from the germline V gene are SQVTM and ANQGSEA. CDR3 sequence reads: CSARTSAQETQYF. CDR3 in DNA: TGCAGCGCCCGGACTAGCGCCCAAGAGACCCAGTACTTC.

This clonotype was counted a few times. The chain uses TRBV6-2 or TRBV6-3 and TRBJ1-1; the D is unclear. Trimming removed 2 bases at V and 2 bases at J, with 6 bases between. Germline CDR1 MNHEY, CDR2 SVGEGT. The CDR3 is 13 residues long. The CDR3 DNA sequence: TGTGCCAGCAGTTACCTGTTTAACACTGAAGCTTTCTTT. Translated, it gives CASSYLFNTEAFF.

This clonotype came up many times. The chain couples TRBV28 to TRBJ2-7, with D uncertain. The CDR3 covers 12 residues. V was clipped by 5 bases and J by 8 bases, with 13 bases between them. Germline lookup yields CDR1 MDHEN and CDR2 SYDVKM. The CDR3 nucleotides read TGTGCCAGCAGTAATGGGCCTCGCCAGCAGTACTTC. Residues: CASSNGPRQQYF.

Regarding this clonotype: A single base separates this from a much larger clone, so it may be a read error. This chain connects TRBV12-3 or TRBV12-4 to TRBJ1-2; 8 bases are shared with TRBD1. With V trimmed by 10 bases and J by 4 bases, 11 bases remained unmatched. This CDR3 has 14 residues. The CDR3 DNA sequence: TGTGCCACCATGTGGACAGGGCTGGGCTATGGCTACACCTTC. This encodes CATMWTGLGYGYTF.

Only a few counts were recorded for this clonotype. The gene calls are TRBV10-3 and TRBJ1-1, with a possible D match to TRBD1 (5 bases). Germline CDR1 ENHRY, CDR2 SYGVKD. Trimming took off 6 bases at V and 7 bases at J, with 15 bases between the two ends. This CDR3 contains 13 residues. This CDR3 is CAISGRNGGEAFF. Written as DNA, the CDR3 is TGTGCCATCAGCGGTCGTAACGGGGGTGAAGCTTTCTTT.

In DNA form, the CDR3 reads TGTGCCTGGAGTCTCCCTCTATCCAGGGGCCTCTACAATGAGCAGTTCTTC. Encoded protein: CAWSLPLSRGLYNEQFF. V and J are TRBV30 and TRBJ2-1; D might be TRBD1 (6 bases). The CDR3 has 17 residues. Trimming removed 2 bases from V and 3 bases from J, with 20 bases in between. Germline CDR1 reads GTSNPN; CDR2 reads SVGIG (reference sequence).

This clonotype was recorded at least ten times. V is TRBV28 and J is TRBJ1-5, with D maybe TRBD1 (6 bases). The CDR3 is made up of 14 amino acids. Germline V CDR1 and CDR2: MDHEN, SYDVKM. The V end lost 5 bases, the J end lost 6 bases, and 14 bases lay between the germline ends. As DNA, the CDR3 is TGTGCCAGCAGTACCGGACAGTTCAGTCAGCCCCAGCATTTT. As protein: CASSTGQFSQPQHF.

The sample holds one count of this clonotype. The chain combines TRBV20-1 with TRBJ2-7, with D tentatively TRBD1 (5 bases). The ends were cut back, 3 bases at V and 3 bases at J, with 15 bases in the middle. The germline CDR1 and CDR2 sequences are DFQATT and SNEGSKA (reference sequence). The CDR3 runs to 14 residues. DNA of the CDR3: TGCAGTGCTAGGGCCCAGGGCAGACGCTACGAGCAGTACTTC. It encodes CSARAQGRRYEQYF.

Many counts were recorded for this clonotype. V gene TRBV12-3 or TRBV12-4 combines with J gene TRBJ1-4, with 9 bases identical to TRBD1. V was pared by 7 bases and J by 8 bases, with 8 bases of the junction left unmatched. This CDR3 is 14 amino acids long. CDR3 protein: CASNPGQGVEKLFF. CDR3 nucleotide sequence: TGTGCCAGCAACCCGGGACAGGGAGTGGAAAAACTGTTTTTT.

The rearrangement joins TRBV2 to TRBJ2-6; D uncertain. Germline assignment: CDR1 SNHLY and CDR2 FYNNEI. V was pared by 0 bases and J by 10 bases, with 13 bases between. CDR3 length: 15 amino acids. In nucleotides, the CDR3 is TGTGCCAGCAGTGAAGCGGGTGGGCTTAAAAACGTCCTGACTTTC. Protein sequence: CASSEAGGLKNVLTF.

This clonotype was detected ten times or more. The V gene is TRBV28, the J gene TRBJ1-1, with unresolved D. The CDR3 extends over 14 amino acids. Trimming stripped 2 bases from V and 4 bases from J, with 11 bases between. In germline, CDR1 is MDHEN, CDR2 SYDVKM. The CDR3 spells CASSLIADGTEAFF. DNA for the CDR3: TGTGCCAGCAGTTTAATCGCCGATGGCACTGAAGCTTTCTTT. Complete variable domain (other parts from reference TRBV28 and TRBJ1-1): DVKVTQSSRYLVKRTGEKVFLECVQDMDHENMFWYRQDPGLGLRLIYFSYDVKMKEKGDIPEGYSVSREKKERFSLILESASTNQTSMYLCASSLIADGTEAFFGQGTRLTVV.

As for this clonotype: Mismatch with germline at one junction end may stem from a read error. V usage is TRBV6-9 and J usage is TRBJ1-1; possibly TRBD1 for D (6 bases). Germline lookup yields CDR1 MNHGY and CDR2 SVAAGI. The CDR3 is 14 amino acids. The CDR3 bases are TGTGCCAGCGGTTATGTGGCGACAGGTACTGAAGCTTTCTTT. Its translation: CASGYVATGTEAFF.

This clonotype was seen more than once but under ten times. The CDR3 sequence: CASSPPAVEQYF. The CDR3 bases are TGTGCCAGCAGTCCCCCCGCCGTCGAGCAGTACTTC. This chain links TRBV28 with TRBJ2-7, with D unresolved. Between the trimmed V and J ends, which lost 5 bases and 6 bases, there was a span of 11 bases. This CDR3 is 12 amino acids long. CDR1 is MDHEN, CDR2 SYDVKM, per germline.

This clonotype was seen more than once but under ten times. This chain connects TRBV6-4 to TRBJ1-1, with unresolved D. The CDR3 loop spans 13 amino acids. Germline V lookup: CDR1 MRHNA, CDR2 SNTAGT. V shed 3 bases and J shed 1 base, with 6 bases lying between them. CDR3 in amino acids: CASSERTNTEAFF. The DNA for the CDR3 is TGTGCCAGCAGTGAGCGGACGAACACTGAAGCTTTCTTT.

This rearrangement joins TRBV12-3 or TRBV12-4 to TRBJ1-1; no clear D gene. Deletions cut 3 bases from V and 4 bases from J, with 12 bases between. CDR3 length: 14 residues. Written as DNA, the CDR3 is TGTGCCAGCAGTTTCCGCAGGTGGGGCACTGAAGCTTTCTTT. This gives the protein CASSFRRWGTEAFF.

To note about this clonotype: The junction does not match germline at one end; this may be a read error. The chain joins TRBV2 to TRBJ1-1; TRBD1 is a possible D gene (6 bases). The CDR3 consists of 13 residues. From germline, CDR1 is SNHLY and CDR2 FYNNEI. The CDR3, as DNA: TGTGGCAGCAGCCTCACAGGGTCGGGGGAAGCTTTCTTT. Translated, it gives CGSSLTGSGEAFF.

This clonotype was detected a few times. The CDR3 DNA sequence: TGCAGTGCTAGGGGTTCGACAGGGAGCTTCTTT. It specifies CSARGSTGSFF. V usage is TRBV20-1 and J usage is TRBJ1-1; 7 nucleotides align to TRBD1. This CDR3 contains 11 residues. V shed 3 bases and J 14 bases; nucleotides not matched to a gene: 9. Germline values: CDR1 DFQATT, CDR2 SNEGSKA (reference sequence).

In the case of this clonotype: At one end the junction does not follow the germline gene, possibly because of a read error. J is TRBJ2-5 and V is TRBV19; 16 nucleotides match TRBD2. CDR1 LNHDA and CDR2 SQIVND come from the germline V gene (reference sequence). CDR3 length: 17 residues. The CDR3 sequence is CASSSPGTSGRADDRVF. CDR3 sequence (DNA): TGTGCCAGTAGTAGCCCTGGGACTAGCGGGAGGGCCGATGATCGGGTCTTC.

This rearrangement joins TRBV12-5 to TRBJ2-2; D may be TRBD1 (6 bases). Trimming cost V 0 bases and J 3 bases, with 11 bases left between them. The CDR3 has 16 amino acids. From germline, CDR1 is LGHNT and CDR2 FRNRAP. The chain's CDR3 is CASGLVGRGDTGELFF. The CDR3 DNA reads as TGTGCTAGTGGTTTGGTTGGCAGGGGCGACACCGGGGAGCTGTTTTTT.

This chain connects TRBV20-1 to TRBJ2-7; possibly TRBD2 for D (5 bases). The CDR3 sequence is 12 residues long. The V gene lost 6 bases and the J gene lost 4 bases, with 13 bases spanning the gap. The germline V gene encodes CDR1 DFQATT and CDR2 SNEGSKA (reference sequence). Written as DNA, the CDR3 is TGCAGTGCCGTGACTACCCAGTACGAGCAGTACTTC. This encodes CSAVTTQYEQYF.

This clonotype was recorded at least ten times. The rearrangement joins TRBV12-3 or TRBV12-4 to TRBJ1-5; no definite D call. The CDR3 has 11 residues. Trimming removed 4 bases from V and 6 bases from J, with 4 bases in between. The CDR3 bases are TGTGCCAGCAGTTCCGGTCAGCCCCAGCATTTT. Its translation: CASSSGQPQHF.

The V and J genes are TRBV13 and TRBJ1-3, with D possibly TRBD1 on 6 matching bases. The ends were cut back, 3 bases at V and 0 bases at J, with 15 bases in the middle. Germline V CDR1 and CDR2: PRHDT, FYEKMQ (reference sequence). CDR3 length: 17 residues. DNA for the CDR3: TGTGCCAGCAGCTTTGACAGGTTGGGGATCTCTGGAAACACCATATATTTT. This translates into CASSFDRLGISGNTIYF.

Only a few counts were recorded for this clonotype. V is TRBV2 and J is TRBJ2-7, with D possibly being TRBD1 (5 bases). This CDR3 contains 14 residues. Germline CDR1 SNHLY, CDR2 FYNNEI. The V end was cut by 8 bases, the J end by 4 bases, with 18 bases between. CDR3 loop: CASLPNRPAYEQYF. The CDR3 DNA follows: TGTGCCAGCCTCCCTAACAGGCCCGCTTACGAGCAGTACTTC.

This clonotype came up many times. J is TRBJ1-2 and V is TRBV28; TRBD1 matches at 10 bases. Trimming cost V 6 bases and J 4 bases; bases outside gene matches: 5. The CDR3 is made up of 14 amino acids. Per germline, CDR1 MDHEN and CDR2 SYDVKM. CDR3 in amino acids: CASRAGTGAYGYTF. The CDR3 nucleotides read TGTGCCAGCAGGGCCGGGACAGGGGCCTATGGCTACACCTTC.

This clonotype was found many times. The junction departs from the called germline gene at one end, perhaps through a read error. The rearrangement uses TRBV11-2 and TRBJ1-2; D possibly corresponds to TRBD1 (6 bases). There are 14 residues in the CDR3. Germline CDR1 SGHAT, CDR2 FQNNGV. The CDR3, as DNA: TGTGCCAGCAGCTTAGATCCAGGGGCTTATGGCTACACTTTC. Amino acid sequence: CASSLDPGAYGYTF. Full variable domain (remainder filled in from reference TRBV11-2 and TRBJ1-2): EAGVAQSPRYKIIEKRQSVAFWCNPISGHATLYWYQQILGQGPKLLIQFQNNGVVDDSQLPKDRFSAERLKGVDSTLKIQPAKLEDSAVYLCASSLDPGAYGYTFGSGTRLTVV.

The rearrangement joins TRBV12-3 or TRBV12-4 to TRBJ1-2; D ambiguous. Trimming cost V 6 bases and J 8 bases, with 13 bases left between them. CDR3 length equals 12 residues. The CDR3 DNA is TGTGCCAGCAGCCTCCCGGGCATGGGCTACACCTTC. Residues: CASSLPGMGYTF.